This T cell receptor beta chain was profiled in a study of shared clonotypes between healthy human individuals. Background on the study: Donors had three CD4 naive, three CD4 memory, two CD8 naive and one CD8 memory plate apiece. Overall study findings and caveats: Only a few donors were included, so the genetic and exposure-history diversity represented was limited.

Germline lookup yields CDR1 SGHTA and CDR2 FQGNSA. V lost 5 bases and J lost 4; bases outside the gene matches: 15. The CDR3 is 18 amino acids. In the source study's methods: ImmunoSEQ output held junction-only sequences without quality scores, so filtering differed. Sequenced by immunoSEQ multiplex PCR; TCRdb stores in-frame clones only, minus some. The DNA gave D and trimming, while V, J and clone size come from that table. The profile shows some 580,000 clones, nearly 98% of them singletons. CD45RO-negative, CCR7-positively selected cells formed the naive CD8 fraction, excluding terminally differentiated effector memory CD45RA+ cells. A word on this clone: What it binds is not known.

The chain has TRBV7-2 and TRBJ2-3; TRBD2 matches at 10 bases. The source of this sequence is a man aged 25 to 45 in good health. The sequencing sample was made of naive CD8+ T cells sorted from blood. CDR3 DNA sequence: TGTGCCAGCAGCCTCCGGACTAGCGGTCCCAGTTCCGCAGATACGCAGTATTTT. Translating it yields CASSLRTSGPSSADTQYF.